These T cell receptor beta chains were read from a single sample in a study of blood T cell repertoires in COVID-19. The method was immunoSEQ multiplex PCR; TCRdb's version includes in-frame clones alone and lacks a portion of them. This sample has about 200,000 clones; more than 75% occur once, and the top ten carry about 5.6%. Sequences were obtained from PBMCs or T cells enriched from blood (not recorded which). These receptors all come from a man aged 40-49 years with acute COVID-19. Both conserved end residues are trimmed from each CDR3.

v_call: TRBV19; cdr3_aa: ASSYQPSGGSYNSPLH
v_call: TRBV6-5; cdr3_aa: ASSYSTGSEQF
v_call: TRBV5-1; cdr3_aa: ASSWDFYYEQY
v_call: TRBV14; cdr3_aa: ASSPYRGKDSPLH
v_call: TRBV28; cdr3_aa: ASRAGTRGPQETQY
v_call: TRBV6-1; cdr3_aa: ASREPGLLAKNIQY
v_call: TRBV5-1; cdr3_aa: ASSLAEGYEQY
v_call: TRBV4-3; cdr3_aa: ASSQESEGSLYGYT
v_call: TRBV19; cdr3_aa: ASTRLAGEFGELF
v_call: TRBV24-1; cdr3_aa: ATSDPTTTDRAYNEQF
v_call: TRBV28; cdr3_aa: ASSLLTGGRDTIY
v_call: TRBV7-9; cdr3_aa: ASSLATGEISGYT
v_call: TRBV3-1/TRBV3-2; cdr3_aa: ASSPRQGGEKLF
v_call: TRBV19; cdr3_aa: ASSNTVGGKAF
v_call: TRBV28; cdr3_aa: ASKEEYNEQF
v_call: TRBV5-1; cdr3_aa: ASRGGGDSFGNTEAF
v_call: TRBV1; cdr3_aa: TSPGSYNEQF
v_call: TRBV5-1; cdr3_aa: ASSLDSGEGGYT
v_call: TRBV7-2; cdr3_aa: ASSQGGTDTQY
v_call: TRBV5-1; cdr3_aa: ASSFSAGEQY
v_call: TRBV19; cdr3_aa: ASSAKTGIEQY
v_call: TRBV7-9; cdr3_aa: ASSPPGSRYNEQF
v_call: TRBV6-5; cdr3_aa: ASSSLAGKGRETQY
v_call: TRBV5-6; cdr3_aa: ASSLYRGAKLF
v_call: TRBV7-9; cdr3_aa: ASSPPLVGVNSYEQY
v_call: TRBV2; cdr3_aa: ASSTQGSTEAF
v_call: TRBV5-1; cdr3_aa: ASSRSGRANTGELF
v_call: TRBV6-5; cdr3_aa: ASRRTNSPLH
v_call: TRBV28; cdr3_aa: ASSQTGYGNQPQH
v_call: TRBV6-4; cdr3_aa: ASSEAPSNEQF
v_call: TRBV30; cdr3_aa: AWSGAAEPEKLF
v_call: TRBV5-8; cdr3_aa: ASSPQGARQPQH
v_call: TRBV28; cdr3_aa: ASRARDRRNQPQH
v_call: TRBV7-9; cdr3_aa: ASSWGGANEKLF
v_call: TRBV11-2; cdr3_aa: ASSGIGLAVSYEQY
v_call: TRBV7-3; cdr3_aa: ASSLLDSNEQF
v_call: TRBV19; cdr3_aa: ASRMGQGDGYT
v_call: TRBV6-5; cdr3_aa: ASSYSRQGRTEAF
v_call: TRBV12-5; cdr3_aa: ASGLFRQGSGELF
v_call: TRBV9; cdr3_aa: ASNNPGGGYT
v_call: TRBV4-3; cdr3_aa: ASSNTLWGAGAYEQY